Presented here are 20 T cell receptor beta chains from one specimen sequenced in a study of cytomegalovirus exposure and HLA in healthy donors. With 60 Vbeta and 13 Jbeta primers, the PCR was carried out. Repertoires were generated with immunoSEQ multiplex PCR, while TCRdb's copy carries only in-frame clones and drops some. Here the sample spans 100,000 to 150,000 clones, about three quarters being singletons. The sequenced sample consisted of PBMCs. These receptors were collected from a man aged 30 to 45 in good health and CMV-seronegative.

DNA of the CDR3: TGTGCCAGCAGTGGAGGGGTGAACTATGGCTACACCTTC. This codes for CASSGGVNYGYTF. The chain carries TRBV6-5 and TRBJ1-2; maybe TRBD1 (5 bases). Trimming removed 5 bases from V and 2 bases from J, with 9 bases in between. The CDR3 loop spans 13 amino acids. Germline values: CDR1 MNHEY, CDR2 SVGAGI.

This chain uses TRBV7-8 with TRBJ2-2, with 7 bases aligning to TRBD1. Germline V gene lookup returns CDR1 SGHVS and CDR2 FQNEAQ. The CDR3 spans 14 residues. J lost 7 bases, V lost 5 bases, and 7 bases had no gene match. The CDR3 protein is CASSAWDSGGELFF. The CDR3 DNA reads as TGTGCCAGCAGCGCATGGGACAGTGGCGGGGAGCTGTTTTTT. The whole variable domain, filled in from reference TRBV7-8 and TRBJ2-2, reads GAGVSQSPRYKVAKRGQDVALRCDPISGHVSLFWYQQALGQGPEFLTYFQNEAQLDKSGLPSDRFFAERPEGSVSTLKIQRTQQEDSAVYLCASSAWDSGGELFFGEGSRLTVL.

This chain uses TRBV5-6 with TRBJ2-3, with D perhaps matching TRBD2 (6 bases). Deletions cut 3 bases from V and 2 bases from J, with 13 bases between. The CDR3 extends over 15 amino acids. In germline, CDR1 is SGHDT, CDR2 YYEEEE. This chain's CDR3 is CASSSRLVNTDTQYF. The DNA for the CDR3 is TGTGCCAGCAGCTCCCGACTAGTTAACACAGATACGCAGTATTTT.

To note about this clone: An end of the junction differs from the germline gene, which may be a read error. The chain is built from TRBV5-1 and TRBJ1-4; TRBD1 agrees at 7 bases. The CDR3 is 14 amino acids. The germline V gene encodes CDR1 SGHRS and CDR2 YFSETQ. This CDR3 reads CASSLDRHNEKLFF. Written as DNA, the CDR3 is TGTGCCAGCAGCTTGGACAGGCATAATGAAAAACTGTTTTTT.

The V gene is TRBV28, the J gene TRBJ2-7, with unresolved D. CDR1 is MDHEN, CDR2 SYDVKM, per germline. The CDR3 loop spans 12 amino acids. Trimming took 6 bases from V and 4 from J, leaving 10 bases between them. CDR3 DNA: TGTGCCAGCAGCGTTACGGTTTACGAGCAGTACTTC. This encodes CASSVTVYEQYF.

This clone appeared a single time. Mismatch with germline at one junction end may stem from a read error. The chain carries TRBV11-2 and TRBJ2-5; 8 nucleotides line up with TRBD1. The J call may be incorrect, as the DNA end agrees better with TRBJ2-7. The CDR3 is 14 amino acids. Germline assignment: CDR1 SGHAT and CDR2 FQNNGV. The chain's CDR3 is CTSATGGSSTEQYF. The CDR3 DNA sequence: TGTACCAGCGCTACAGGGGGGAGTTCGACCGAGCAGTACTTC.

The CDR3 coding sequence is TGCAGCGTTGAAGACGCGACCAGCCCAGGGGGCTACACCTTC. Its protein product is CSVEDATSPGGYTF. The V call is TRBV29-1, the J call TRBJ1-2; tentative D call: TRBD1 (5 bases). This CDR3 is built from 14 residues. V was trimmed by 0 bases and J by 8 bases, leaving 16 bases between them. Germline V gene sequence: CDR1 SQVTM, CDR2 ANQGSEA.

A few counts support this clone. V and J are TRBV10-1 and TRBJ2-2, with D tentatively TRBD2 (5 bases). Trimming took 4 bases from V and 7 from J, leaving 10 bases between them. This CDR3 region has 13 residues. The germline gives CDR1 WNHNN, CDR2 SYGVQD (reference sequence). Here the CDR3 reads CASSVSEVGELFF. The CDR3 DNA sequence: TGCGCCAGCAGTGTTTCGGAGGTCGGGGAGCTGTTTTTT.

V is TRBV10-2 and J is TRBJ1-1; tentatively, D is TRBD1 (6 bases). CDR3 size: 15 residues. V lost 6 bases to trimming and J lost 0 bases, with 14 bases between them. CDR1 and CDR2 from the germline V gene are WSHSY and SAAADI. The CDR3 coding sequence is TGCGCCAGCAGGGGGACAAGTTTTATGAACACTGAAGCTTTCTTT. This sequence encodes CASRGTSFMNTEAFF.

This chain uses TRBV7-3 with TRBJ1-6; TRBD1 agrees at 9 bases. J was trimmed by 8 bases and V by 5 bases; bases with no gene match: 7. Per the germline V gene, CDR1 is SGHTA and CDR2 is FQGTGA. The CDR3 has 15 amino acids. CDR3 sequence reads: CASSLSTGGDSPLHF. The CDR3 DNA reads as TGTGCCAGCAGCCTATCGACAGGGGGGGATTCACCCCTCCACTTT. The variable domain in full, completed from reference TRBV7-3 and TRBJ1-6, reads GAGVSQTPSNKVTEKGKYVELRCDPISGHTALYWYRQSLGQGPEFLIYFQGTGAADDSGLPNDRFFAVRPEGSVSTLKIQRTERGDSAVYLCASSLSTGGDSPLHFGNGTRLTVT.

The V call is TRBV7-9, the J call TRBJ2-3, with D perhaps TRBD2 (6 bases). This CDR3 is built from 13 residues. Trimming shortened V by 6 bases and J by 3 bases, and 10 bases separated the two germline ends. The germline V gene encodes CDR1 SEHNR and CDR2 FQNEAQ (reference sequence). Here the CDR3 DNA reads TGTGCCAGCAGGTTACTAGCAACAGATACGCAGTATTTT. Translating gives CASRLLATDTQYF.

The chain recombines TRBV29-1 with TRBJ2-2, with a possible D match to TRBD2 (6 bases). Germline V gene data show CDR1 as SQVTM and CDR2 as ANQGSEA. V lost 3 bases and J lost 7, with 6 bases in between. CDR3 size: 11 residues. In DNA form, the CDR3 reads TGCAGCGTTGACGGGGGCGGGGAGCTGTTTTTT. Translated, it gives CSVDGGGELFF.

This chain joins TRBV11-3 and TRBJ2-7; maybe TRBD1 (6 bases). With 4 bases removed from V and 5 bases from J, the gap between germline ends came to 12 bases. CDR1 is SGHNT, CDR2 YENEEA, per germline. This CDR3 is built from 13 residues. CDR3 in DNA: TGTGCCAGCAGCTCCACAGGGTCCCACGAGCAGTACTTC. Amino acids: CASSSTGSHEQYF.

V usage is TRBV4-3 and J usage is TRBJ1-4; D gene unclear. This CDR3 region has 15 residues. Germline V gene data show CDR1 as LGHNA and CDR2 as YSLEER. V gave up 8 bases and J gave up 0 bases, with 13 bases separating them. The CDR3 sequence: CASGREIATNEKLFF. In DNA form, the CDR3 reads TGCGCCAGCGGAAGGGAGATTGCAACTAATGAAAAACTGTTTTTT.

This rearrangement joins TRBV11-2 to TRBJ2-7; D is undetermined. The V end lost 3 bases, the J end lost 2 bases, and 2 bases lay between the germline ends. This CDR3 comprises 11 residues. CDR1 is SGHAT and CDR2 is FQNNGV in the germline V gene. In DNA, the CDR3 is TGTGCCAGCAGCTTCGCCTACGAGCAGTACTTC. Translating it yields CASSFAYEQYF.

On this clone itself: One end of the junction is discordant with germline, which a read error may explain. V gene TRBV7-9 combines with J gene TRBJ2-7, with D perhaps TRBD1 (5 bases). Germline V gene data show CDR1 as SEHNR and CDR2 as FQNEAQ (reference sequence). CDR3 size: 16 residues. The CDR3 here is CSSSFPQGAQSYEQYF. The CDR3, as DNA: TGTTCCAGCAGCTTCCCCCAGGGTGCCCAATCCTACGAGCAGTACTTC.

This clone has only a few counts. This chain joins TRBV11-2 and TRBJ2-4; D not resolved. Germline assignment: CDR1 SGHAT and CDR2 FQNNGV. V gave up 5 bases and J gave up 12 bases, with 17 bases separating them. The CDR3 loop spans 13 amino acids. Here the CDR3 reads CASSPHAGSDQYF. DNA for the CDR3: TGTGCCAGCAGCCCCCACGCCGGGTCAGATCAGTACTTC.

As to this clone: One junction end does not reproduce the germline sequence, and a read error may be involved. The rearrangement joins TRBV7-9 to TRBJ1-1; D possibly corresponds to TRBD1 (5 bases). This CDR3 spans 14 amino acids. Looked up from germline, CDR1 is SEHNR and CDR2 is FQNEAQ (reference sequence). CDR3 loop: CSSSLQLGGTEAFF. In DNA form, the CDR3 reads TGTTCCAGCAGCTTGCAGCTCGGGGGCACTGAAGCTTTCTTT.

The chain carries TRBV18 and TRBJ2-1; tentative D call: TRBD1 (5 bases). The CDR3 runs 14 residues. Germline V gives CDR1 KGHSH, CDR2 LQKENI. Deletions cut 2 bases from V and 8 bases from J, with 13 bases between. CDR3 nucleotide sequence: TGTGCCAGCTCACCAAGGCAGGGCGGAGATGAGCAGTTCTTC. Protein: CASSPRQGGDEQFF.

V is TRBV28 and J is TRBJ2-7, with a weak D call TRBD1 (6 bases). The germline V gene has CDR1 MDHEN and CDR2 SYDVKM. CDR3 length: 13 residues. The V and J ends lost 7 bases and 4 bases respectively, with 14 bases between them. The CDR3, as DNA: TGTGCCAGCACCCCGGGAAGGGGGTACGAGCAGTACTTC. The encoded protein is CASTPGRGYEQYF.